This record looks at one T cell receptor (beta chain) sequence and its context. The target antigen is unknown. These data originate in a study of shared clonotypes between healthy human individuals. Study outcomes and limitations: Sample collection involved blood only; tissue repertoires are likely different.

Using immunoSEQ multiplex PCR, the repertoire was profiled, and TCRdb retains in-frame clones only, with some absent. The profile covers 400,000 to 600,000 clones, with about 79% appearing a single time and roughly an eighth taken by the ten largest. The J segment lost 8 bases and the V segment lost 6 bases, leaving 7 bases of the junction unmatched. Germline-derived CDR1 and CDR2 are MNHNS and SASEGT. This CDR3 region has 14 residues. The V gene is TRBV6-1, the J gene TRBJ1-1, with TRBD1 matching 12 bases. This clonotype originated in a middle-aged woman in good health. Some clones in this sample may be carry-over from other donors' samples. Sequencing used PBMCs. In DNA form, the CDR3 reads TGTGCCAGCAGGAGCCGGGACAGGGGGCTGGAAGCTTTCTTT. The encoded protein is CASRSRDRGLEAFF.